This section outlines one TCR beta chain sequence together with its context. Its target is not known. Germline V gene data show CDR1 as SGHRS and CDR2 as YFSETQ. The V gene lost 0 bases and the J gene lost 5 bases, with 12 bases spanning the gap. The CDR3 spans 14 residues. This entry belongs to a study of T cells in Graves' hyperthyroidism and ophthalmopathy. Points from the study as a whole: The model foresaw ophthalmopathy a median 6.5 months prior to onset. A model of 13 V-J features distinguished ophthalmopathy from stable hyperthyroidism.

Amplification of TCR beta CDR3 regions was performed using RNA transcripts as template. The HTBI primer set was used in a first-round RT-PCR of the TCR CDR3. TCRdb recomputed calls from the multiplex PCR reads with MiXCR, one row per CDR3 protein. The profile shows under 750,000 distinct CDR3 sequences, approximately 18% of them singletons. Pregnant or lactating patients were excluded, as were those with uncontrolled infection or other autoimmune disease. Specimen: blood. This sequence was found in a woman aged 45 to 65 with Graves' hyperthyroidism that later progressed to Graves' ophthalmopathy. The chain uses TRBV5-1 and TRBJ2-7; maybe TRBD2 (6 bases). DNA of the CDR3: TGCGCCAGCAGCTTGGGAGGGGACTCTCACGAGCAGTACTTC. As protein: CASSLGGDSHEQYF.